This TCR beta chain came from a study of early T cells in non-severe SARS-CoV-2 infection. Study-wide background: Sequenced bulk RNA came from whole blood that was unsorted, and chains were unpaired.

Germline CDR1 and CDR2: SEHNR and FQNEAQ (reference sequence). V was clipped by 5 bases and J by 2 bases, with 13 bases between them. The CDR3 length is 14 residues. Individually, cDNA molecules had unique molecular identifiers attached to them. TCRdb re-derived calls from the 5' RACE reads in MiXCR, one entry per CDR3 protein. This sample carries 90,000 to 130,000 distinct CDR3 sequences, roughly 12% of them seen once, and the ten largest clones take less than 4.5%. The TCR comes from an adult who was a healthcare worker with PCR-confirmed SARS-CoV-2 infection or an uninfected control (not recorded which). V usage is TRBV7-9 and J usage is TRBJ2-7; possibly TRBD1 or TRBD2 for D (5 bases each). Sample: whole blood, taken at baseline. In DNA form, the CDR3 reads TGTGCCAGCAGCCCCCCCGGGGCTACCTACGAGCAGTACTTC. Translation gives CASSPPGATYEQYF.